These T cell receptor beta chains were read from a single sample in a study of cytotoxic CD8 clonotypes in ibrutinib-treated CLL. Some clones are missing from TCRdb's copy, which holds only in-frame ones; the method was immunoSEQ multiplex PCR. The repertoire holds 90,000 to 150,000 clones, about 58% seen once, with 37% in the top ten. The starting material was PBMCs, obtained after 24 months of ibrutinib treatment. These receptors were collected from a human donor with chronic lymphocytic leukemia. CDR3s leave out the opening cysteine and the closing phenylalanine or tryptophan.

V gene	J gene	CDR3 protein
TRBV4-1	TRBJ2-3	ASSQGLSVDTQY
TRBV7-7	TRBJ2-2	ASSLWGNTGELF
TRBV5-1	TRBJ1-1	ASGPGQGLSAF
TRBV4-1	TRBJ1-2	ASSQPSRQPNYGYT
TRBV30	TRBJ1-5	AWSVEWNQPQH
TRBV5-1	TRBJ2-1	ASRDSGGTYNEQF
TRBV7-9	TRBJ2-1	ASSPPRDNEQF
TRBV30	TRBJ1-3	AWQGGSGNTIY
TRBV30	TRBJ2-5	AWRGSQETQY
TRBV18	TRBJ2-7	ASSPQGSSYEQY
TRBV2	TRBJ2-7	ATITGAYEQY
TRBV28	TRBJ1-2	AIQIQGAYGYT
TRBV30	TRBJ2-1	AWYGKMDSYNEQF
TRBV20-1	TRBJ2-7	SATDLRGQY
TRBV6-1	TRBJ2-2	AIQYSYTGELF